This is a list of T cell receptor beta chains from one sample in a study of cytomegalovirus exposure and HLA in healthy donors. The assay was immunoSEQ multiplex PCR, and TCRdb's table has in-frame clones only and misses some. The sample yields 150,000 to 200,000 clones, roughly four fifths seen once. Specimen: PBMCs. These TCRs come from a man aged 35-49 years in good health and CMV-seronegative. CDR3s include the opening cysteine and the closing phenylalanine or tryptophan. A D gene is named only where the DNA matches it firmly. The size entry is marked missing in some rows and otherwise reads once, few, many or a size class.

J gene,V gene,D gene,clone size,CDR3 protein,CDR3 DNA
TRBJ2-7,TRBV28,TRBD2,once,CASRAGGSYEQYF,TGTGCCAGCAGAGCGGGAGGCTCCTACGAGCAGTACTTC
TRBJ1-1,TRBV5-5,TRBD1,.,CASSKAGQGRSEAFF,TGTGCCAGCAGCAAGGCGGGACAGGGCCGGTCTGAAGCTTTCTTT
TRBJ1-1,TRBV5-1,TRBD1,.,CASSRGTGEIDTEAFF,TGCGCCAGCAGCCGAGGGACAGGGGAGATCGACACTGAAGCTTTCTTT
TRBJ1-5,TRBV18,TRBD1,.,CASSKTGAQPQHF,TGTGCCAGCTCAAAGACAGGGGCGCAGCCCCAGCATTTT
TRBJ2-1,TRBV6-6,TRBD2,.,CASSLGLAGHNEQFF,TGTGCCAGCAGCCTGGGCCTAGCGGGACACAATGAGCAGTTCTTC
TRBJ2-5,TRBV29-1,TRBD1,.,CSVDPYSNRGETQYF,TGCAGCGTTGACCCCTATTCCAACAGGGGTGAGACCCAGTACTTC
TRBJ2-1,TRBV12-2,.,.,CASRCNGTGGRKQFF,TGTGCAAGTCGCTGTAACGGGACAGGGGGCCGAAAGCAGTTCTTC
TRBJ2-3,TRBV19,TRBD2,.,CASSIQLLAGGPTDTQYF,TGTGCCAGTAGTATACAACTTCTAGCGGGAGGGCCGACAGATACGCAGTATTTT
TRBJ2-1,TRBV4-1,TRBD2,few,CASSQETSGYNEQFF,TGCGCCAGCAGCCAAGAAACTAGCGGGTACAATGAGCAGTTCTTC
TRBJ1-1,TRBV6-1,.,.,CASSERGGNTEAFF,TGTGCCAGCAGTGAAAGAGGGGGTAACACTGAAGCTTTCTTT
TRBJ2-1,TRBV6-4,.,.,CASSVSGNYNEQFF,TGTGCCAGCAGTGTTAGCGGCAACTACAATGAGCAGTTCTTC
TRBJ2-3,TRBV15,.,.,CATSRDGGASTDTQYF,TGTGCCACCAGCAGAGACGGGGGAGCTAGCACAGATACGCAGTATTTT
TRBJ2-3,TRBV4-1,TRBD2,.,CASSSQELAGADTQYF,TGCGCCAGCAGCAGCCAAGAACTAGCGGGAGCCGATACGCAGTATTTT
TRBJ2-2,TRBV7-8,.,.,CASSLTRTNTGELFF,TGTGCCAGCAGCTTAACAAGAACGAACACCGGGGAGCTGTTTTTT
TRBJ1-3,TRBV27,TRBD1,few,CASRRTGTLSGNTIYF,TGTGCCAGCAGACGGACAGGGACCCTCTCTGGAAACACCATATATTTT
TRBJ1-1,TRBV7-8,.,few,CASSLGRAGVNTEAFF,TGTGCCAGCAGCTTAGGGAGGGCAGGTGTGAACACTGAAGCTTTCTTT
TRBJ1-1,TRBV21-1,.,.,CASSKGTGGGNTEAFF,TGTGCCAGCAGCAAAGGGACAGGGGGTGGGAACACTGAAGCTTTCTTT
TRBJ1-5,TRBV15,.,.,CATSKQGNSNQPQHF,TGTGCCACCAGCAAACAGGGAAATAGCAATCAGCCCCAGCATTTT
TRBJ2-3,TRBV2,TRBD2,.,CASSSSRTSGRSDTQYF,TGTGCCAGCAGTTCATCTAGGACTAGCGGGAGGTCAGATACGCAGTATTTT
TRBJ2-7,TRBV7-8,.,few,CFSKQKTAYEQYF,TGTTTTAGCAAGCAGAAGACGGCATACGAGCAGTACTTC
TRBJ2-1,TRBV2,TRBD1,.,CASSEGQGAAYEQFF,TGTGCCAGCAGTGAGGGACAGGGGGCAGCTTATGAGCAGTTCTTC
TRBJ2-5,TRBV30,TRBD2,.,CAWRTGLAGKETQYF,TGTGCCTGGAGGACAGGACTAGCGGGAAAAGAGACCCAGTACTTC
TRBJ2-1,TRBV2,TRBD2,few,CASSVGLAGYNEQFF,TGTGCCAGCAGTGTCGGACTAGCGGGTTACAATGAGCAGTTCTTC
TRBJ2-5,TRBV11-2,.,.,CASSLSPGHLSGETQYF,TGTGCCAGCAGCTTATCTCCGGGACACTTAAGCGGAGAGACCCAGTACTTC
TRBJ1-1,TRBV9,.,.,CASSVAGSGTEAFF,TGTGCCAGCAGCGTAGCGGGGTCGGGCACTGAAGCTTTCTTT
TRBJ2-1,TRBV29-1,TRBD2,few,CSGDREGRWNEQFF,TGCAGTGGGGACCGGGAGGGCCGATGGAATGAGCAGTTCTTC
TRBJ2-1,TRBV6-5,.,.,CASSYGGAYIPNEQFF,TGTGCCAGCAGTTACGGCGGGGCCTATATCCCCAATGAGCAGTTCTTC
TRBJ1-2,TRBV19,TRBD1,few,CASSAGQGSNYGYTF,TGTGCCAGTAGTGCGGGACAGGGTTCTAACTATGGCTACACCTTC
TRBJ2-1,TRBV19,TRBD1,.,CASSEAGTGLYNEQFF,TGTGCCAGTAGTGAAGCCGGGACAGGGTTATACAATGAGCAGTTCTTC
TRBJ2-2,TRBV18,.,.,CASSQGLVANTGELFF,TGTGCCAGCTCACAGGGACTTGTCGCGAACACCGGGGAGCTGTTTTTT
TRBJ1-2,TRBV9,.,.,CASSVGGGDYGYTF,TGTGCCAGCAGCGTAGGAGGTGGAGACTATGGCTACACCTTC
TRBJ2-2,TRBV10-1,.,.,CASSEAGADTGELFF,TGCGCCAGCAGTGAAGCAGGGGCGGACACCGGGGAGCTGTTTTTT
TRBJ2-7,TRBV9,.,few,CASSHGGGFASYEQYF,TGTGCCAGCAGTCATGGGGGCGGGTTTGCTTCCTACGAGCAGTACTTC
TRBJ2-3,TRBV29-1,.,.,CSGLRTNTDTQYF,TGCAGCGGACTCAGGACTAACACAGATACGCAGTATTTT
TRBJ2-5,TRBV19,TRBD2,.,CASSIGATSGSEETQYF,TGTGCCAGTAGTATAGGAGCTACTAGCGGGAGTGAAGAGACCCAGTACTTC
TRBJ1-1,TRBV18,.,.,CASSPPRGAKSMNTEAFF,TGTGCCAGCTCACCACCTCGCGGGGCCAAAAGCATGAACACTGAAGCTTTCTTT
TRBJ2-7,TRBV4-1,TRBD2,few,CASSGTGTSSYEQYF,TGCGCCAGCAGCGGGACCGGGACTAGCTCCTACGAGCAGTACTTC
TRBJ2-5,TRBV18,.,.,CASSMGAKETQYF,TGTGCCAGCTCCATGGGGGCGAAAGAGACCCAGTACTTC
TRBJ1-6,TRBV4-2,.,.,CASSQEGGASDSPLHF,TGTGCCAGCAGCCAAGAAGGAGGGGCCTCTGATTCACCCCTCCACTTT
TRBJ1-1,TRBV6-6,.,.,CATRQFLMNTEAFF,TGTGCCACACGACAGTTTCTTATGAACACTGAAGCTTTCTTT
TRBJ1-1,TRBV27,.,.,CASSLWGDTEAFF,TGTGCCAGCAGTTTATGGGGGGACACTGAAGCTTTCTTT
TRBJ1-1,TRBV18,.,few,CASSRGGPGDTEAFF,TGTGCCAGCTCACGGGGAGGACCGGGGGACACTGAAGCTTTCTTT
TRBJ2-5,TRBV7-7,TRBD2,once,CASSLGLASDETQYF,TGTGCCAGCAGCTTAGGACTAGCCTCCGACGAGACCCAGTACTTC
TRBJ1-2,TRBV27,.,once,CASSPLAQYLSYGYTF,TGTGCCAGCAGTCCCCTAGCTCAATACCTCAGCTATGGCTACACCTTC
TRBJ2-2,TRBV7-2,.,.,CASSSRVITGELFF,TGTGCCAGCAGCTCCAGGGTTATCACCGGGGAGCTGTTTTTT
TRBJ2-3,TRBV5-1,TRBD2,.,CASSLDAGGTDTQYF,TGCGCCAGCAGCTTGGATGCGGGGGGAACAGATACGCAGTATTTT
TRBJ2-3,TRBV14,TRBD1,few,CASSHAGQGLTDTQYF,TGTGCCAGCAGCCATGCGGGACAGGGGCTGACAGATACGCAGTATTTT
TRBJ1-3,TRBV2,TRBD1,.,CASREGALGNTIYF,TGTGCCAGCAGAGAGGGGGCGCTGGGAAACACCATATATTTT